What follows are 29 T cell receptor beta chains derived from one specimen sequenced in a study of blood T cell repertoires in COVID-19. The protocol was immunoSEQ multiplex PCR, while the TCRdb copy is restricted to in-frame clones and leaves out a portion. The sample includes more than 150,000 clones, 80% of them seen just once. The specimen was peripheral blood. The receptors shown here come from a man aged 60 to 69 with acute or convalescent COVID-19.

The chain employs TRBV7-9 and TRBJ1-2; 12 nucleotides line up with TRBD1. The CDR3 has 15 amino acids. V trimming: 5 bases; J trimming: 4 bases; junction bases outside the gene matches: 5. CDR1 is SEHNR and CDR2 is FQNEAQ in the germline V gene (reference sequence). The CDR3 region is CASSPGTGGGYGYTF. The CDR3 DNA reads as TGTGCCAGCAGCCCCGGGACAGGGGGCGGCTATGGCTACACCTTC.

The DNA of the CDR3 is TGTGCCAGCAGTTTATTGGGGGGGCCCGGGCGGCCCCAGCATTTT. This encodes CASSLLGGPGRPQHF. The gene calls are TRBV27 and TRBJ1-5; D perhaps matches TRBD1 (6 bases). Trimming removed 1 base from V and 9 bases from J, with 16 bases in between. Looked up from germline, CDR1 is MNHEY and CDR2 is SMNVEV (reference sequence). The CDR3 totals 15 residues.

The chain couples TRBV6-5 to TRBJ2-2; no clear D gene. V gave up 8 bases and J gave up 2 bases, with 3 bases separating them. The germline V gene has CDR1 MNHEY and CDR2 SVGAGI. The CDR3 is 11 amino acids. CDR3 loop: CASGNTGELFF. DNA of the CDR3: TGTGCCAGCGGCAACACCGGGGAGCTGTTTTTT.

The chain employs TRBV7-9 and TRBJ2-1; 9 bases fit TRBD2. Germline V CDR1 and CDR2: SEHNR, FQNEAQ (reference sequence). The CDR3 length is 14 residues. With 1 base clipped from V and 7 bases from J, the junction kept 2 bases outside the gene matches. Written as DNA, the CDR3 is TGTGCCAGCAGCTTAGGTAGCGGGAGAAATGAGCAGTTCTTC. This translates into CASSLGSGRNEQFF.

This CDR3 reads CASSSTGGSYGYTF. CDR3 in DNA: TGTGCCAGTAGTTCTACAGGGGGAAGCTATGGCTACACCTTC. V and J are TRBV19 and TRBJ1-2; 8 bases fit TRBD1. V was clipped by 5 bases and J by 4 bases; unmatched bases: 6. Germline-derived CDR1 and CDR2 are LNHDA and SQIVND (reference sequence). This CDR3 has 14 amino acids. Full variable domain (remainder filled in from reference TRBV19 and TRBJ1-2): DGGITQSPKYLFRKEGQNVTLSCEQNLNHDAMYWYRQDPGQGLRLIYYSQIVNDFQKGDIAEGYSVSREKKESFPLTVTSAQKNPTAFYLCASSSTGGSYGYTFGSGTRLTVV.

This clone came up once. CDR3 nucleotides: TGTGCCAGCAGTACAGGTCGGGCTGAAGCTTTCTTT. Its translation is CASSTGRAEAFF. V gene TRBV28 combines with J gene TRBJ1-1; a possible D gene is TRBD1 (5 bases). CDR3 length: 12 residues. Germline values: CDR1 MDHEN, CDR2 SYDVKM. The germline V and J ends were trimmed by 5 bases and 6 bases, with 10 bases remaining between them.

The V and J genes are TRBV7-2 and TRBJ2-7, with 10 bases lining up with TRBD2. The CDR3 has 16 residues. The germline V gene encodes CDR1 SGHTA and CDR2 FQGNSA. With V trimmed by 5 bases and J by 0 bases, 7 bases remained unmatched. This chain's CDR3 is CASSLGLAGASYEQYF. CDR3 in DNA: TGTGCCAGCAGCCTTGGGCTAGCGGGGGCCTCCTACGAGCAGTACTTC.

The V and J genes are TRBV19 and TRBJ1-1, with D perhaps matching TRBD1 (5 bases). The CDR3 spans 13 residues. From germline, CDR1 is LNHDA and CDR2 SQIVND (reference sequence). Trimming took off 3 bases at V and 6 bases at J, with 11 bases between the two ends. CDR3 sequence: CASSIDSWAEAFF. CDR3 coding DNA: TGTGCCAGTAGTATTGACAGTTGGGCTGAAGCTTTCTTT.

This clone has more than one count but fewer than ten. The chain links TRBV4-1 to TRBJ1-4; weak D call: TRBD1 (6 bases). The CDR3 has 15 amino acids. Germline assignment: CDR1 MGHRA and CDR2 YSYEKL. V was pared by 0 bases and J by 8 bases, with 13 bases between. The CDR3 DNA reads TGCGCCAGCAGCCAAGATGCACAGGGTCAGGAAAAACTGTTTTTT. This encodes CASSQDAQGQEKLFF.

V usage is TRBV4-3 and J usage is TRBJ2-2; unclear D gene. CDR1 and CDR2 from the germline V gene are LGHNA and YSLEER. The CDR3 is 15 amino acids. V shed 0 bases and J shed 3 bases, with 8 bases lying between them. DNA for the CDR3: TGCGCCAGCAGCCAAGATACGACATACACCGGGGAGCTGTTTTTT. Translating it yields CASSQDTTYTGELFF.

J is TRBJ1-2 and V is TRBV5-1; 9 bases are shared with TRBD1. Germline CDR1 SGHRS, CDR2 YFSETQ. V was pared by 4 bases and J by 7 bases, with 8 bases of the junction left unmatched. The length of the CDR3 is 14 residues. CDR3 sequence (DNA): TGCGCCAGCAGCCTCCGGACAGGGGTAAGTGGCTACACCTTC. Translated: CASSLRTGVSGYTF.

V and J are TRBV6-2 or TRBV6-3 and TRBJ1-3, with D perhaps matching TRBD1 (5 bases). V lost 6 bases and J 0 bases, leaving 9 bases between the germline ends. The CDR3 length is 14 residues. The germline gives CDR1 MNHEY, CDR2 SVGEGT. CDR3 loop: CASSLDTSGNTIYF. The CDR3 nucleotides read TGTGCCAGCAGCTTGGACACCTCTGGAAACACCATATATTTT.

The chain has TRBV3-1 (or the pseudogene TRBV3-2) and TRBJ2-3, with 8 bases that match TRBD1. Germline lookup yields CDR1 LGHDT and CDR2 YNNKEL (reference sequence). There are 16 residues in the CDR3. Trimming removed 3 bases from V and 6 bases from J; junction bases left unmatched: 11. DNA for the CDR3: TGTGCCAGCAGCCACTTTCGGGCGCAGGGGGCGGATACGCAGTATTTT. It codes for CASSHFRAQGADTQYF.

The genes are TRBV10-2 and TRBJ2-2; 14 bases line up with TRBD2. The CDR3 covers 17 residues. CDR1 and CDR2 from the germline V gene are WSHSY and SAAADI. The J segment lost 4 bases and the V segment lost 3 bases, leaving 4 bases of the junction unmatched. For the CDR3, the DNA is TGCGCCAGCAGTGACCCCGGACTAGCGGGGGGCACCGGGGAGCTGTTTTTT. Residues: CASSDPGLAGGTGELFF.

The chain joins TRBV6-1 to TRBJ2-3; perhaps TRBD2 as D (6 bases). The germline gives CDR1 MNHNS, CDR2 SASEGT. V dropped 1 base and J dropped 6 bases, with 8 bases sitting between them. The CDR3 is made up of 13 amino acids. Here the CDR3 reads CASSEGGVDTQYF. CDR3 sequence (DNA): TGTGCCAGCAGTGAAGGGGGGGTGGATACGCAGTATTTT.

V gene TRBV5-1 combines with J gene TRBJ2-3; 11 nucleotides align to TRBD2. Trimming removed 7 bases from V and 1 base from J; junction bases left unmatched: 5. CDR1 and CDR2 (germline): SGHRS, YFSETQ. This CDR3 has 15 amino acids. CDR3 nucleotides: TGCGCCAGCGCCGTTAGCGGGGGGGGCACAGATACGCAGTATTTT. This codes for CASAVSGGGTDTQYF.

The rearrangement links TRBV7-2 to TRBJ2-1, with D possibly being TRBD1 (6 bases). Germline V gene lookup returns CDR1 SGHTA and CDR2 FQGNSA. The CDR3 totals 15 residues. Between the trimmed V and J ends, which lost 3 bases and 0 bases, there was a span of 9 bases. CDR3 residues: CASSLGAVSYNEQFF. Here the CDR3 DNA reads TGTGCCAGCAGCTTGGGGGCGGTCTCCTACAATGAGCAGTTCTTC.

V and J are TRBV5-4 and TRBJ2-3; 10 bases align to TRBD2. This CDR3 has 17 residues. CDR1 SGHNT and CDR2 YYREEE come from the germline V gene (reference sequence). V gave up 4 bases and J gave up 9 bases; unmatched junction bases: 17. The CDR3 spells CASSQASGGHAQGTQYF. The CDR3 coding sequence is TGTGCCAGCAGCCAGGCTAGCGGGGGCCACGCACAGGGGACGCAGTATTTT.

J is TRBJ1-6 and V is TRBV9; maybe TRBD1 (6 bases). Trimming shortened V by 3 bases and J by 6 bases, and 16 bases separated the two germline ends. Germline V gene data show CDR1 as SGDLS and CDR2 as YYNGEE. The CDR3 has 16 residues. CDR3 nucleotides: TGTGCCAGCAGCGCCTCACAGGGAGGGAGTAATTCACCCCTCCACTTT. Protein product: CASSASQGGSNSPLHF.

The J gene is TRBJ1-1, the V gene TRBV3-1 (or the pseudogene TRBV3-2); D gene uncertain. The germline CDR1 and CDR2 sequences are LGHDT and YNNKEL (reference sequence). The CDR3 loop spans 13 amino acids. V lost 6 bases, J lost 5 bases, and 13 bases lay in between. This chain's CDR3 is CASSPRDVTEAFF. The CDR3 nucleotides are TGTGCCAGCAGTCCTAGAGACGTTACTGAAGCTTTCTTT.

V usage is TRBV6-6 and J usage is TRBJ1-6, with 8 bases that match TRBD1. V was pared by 6 bases and J by 9 bases, with 7 bases of the junction left unmatched. The CDR3 is 14 amino acids. Germline assignment: CDR1 MNHNY and CDR2 SVGAGI (reference sequence). The CDR3 reads CASRYDRGSSPLHF. The CDR3 coding sequence is TGTGCCAGCAGATATGACAGGGGTTCTTCACCCCTCCACTTT.

The CDR3 here is CASSYQQGEVDYGYTF. For the CDR3, the DNA is TGTGCCAGCAGTTACCAACAGGGGGAAGTAGACTATGGCTACACCTTC. The rearrangement links TRBV6-2 or TRBV6-3 to TRBJ1-2, with 8 bases lining up with TRBD1. This CDR3 contains 16 residues. Germline CDR1 and CDR2: MNHEY and SVGEGT. After removal of 2 bases from V and 3 bases from J, the junction contained 8 bases not matched to a gene.

The chain carries TRBV19 and TRBJ2-1; 10 bases line up with TRBD2. This CDR3 is built from 15 residues. V lost 3 bases and J lost 2; bases outside the gene matches: 1. CDR1 and CDR2 from the germline V gene are LNHDA and SQIVND (reference sequence). The CDR3 sequence: CASSITSGTYNEQFF. CDR3 DNA: TGTGCCAGTAGTATTACTAGCGGGACCTACAATGAGCAGTTCTTC.

J is TRBJ2-3 and V is TRBV4-2; 10 nucleotides line up with TRBD2. Germline-derived CDR1 and CDR2 are LGHNA and YNFKEQ. CDR3 length: 16 residues. With 5 bases clipped from V and 0 bases from J, the junction kept 5 bases outside the gene matches. CDR3 in DNA: TGTGCCAGCAGCGGGCTAGCGGGGGAGAGCACAGATACGCAGTATTTT. Translating it yields CASSGLAGESTDTQYF.

This clone was counted a few times. This sequence joins TRBV19 and TRBJ2-3; D is possibly TRBD1 (5 bases). The CDR3 runs 14 residues. Trimming shortened V by 9 bases and J by 1 base, and 14 bases separated the two germline ends. Germline values: CDR1 LNHDA, CDR2 SQIVND (reference sequence). In DNA, the CDR3 is TGTGCCAGCAGAATGGACACCCGCACAGATACGCAGTATTTT. As protein: CASRMDTRTDTQYF.

This chain uses TRBV9 with TRBJ2-5; a possible D gene is TRBD2 (6 bases). CDR1 is SGDLS and CDR2 is YYNGEE in the germline V gene. V dropped 0 bases and J dropped 0 bases, with 9 bases sitting between them. There are 15 residues in the CDR3. The CDR3 protein is CASSVAGGDQETQYF. CDR3 coding DNA: TGTGCCAGCAGCGTAGCCGGGGGAGACCAAGAGACCCAGTACTTC.

V and J are TRBV11-2 and TRBJ1-2, with TRBD1 matching over 8 bases. The CDR3 consists of 15 residues. From germline, CDR1 is SGHAT and CDR2 FQNNGV. The V and J ends lost 4 bases and 4 bases, in that order; junction bases with no gene match: 8. The CDR3 region has the DNA TGTGCCAGCAGCTCAGGGACAGGTTCCACCTATGGCTACACCTTC. Amino acid sequence: CASSSGTGSTYGYTF.

The chain uses TRBV4-3 and TRBJ1-5, with D perhaps matching TRBD1 (6 bases). CDR1 LGHNA and CDR2 YSLEER come from the germline V gene. V lost 5 bases and J 5 bases, leaving 10 bases between the germline ends. The CDR3 has 13 residues. The CDR3 loop is CASSDYRDQPQHF. For the CDR3, the DNA is TGCGCCAGCAGCGATTACAGGGATCAGCCCCAGCATTTT.

The J gene is TRBJ2-5, the V gene TRBV7-2; 9 bases line up with TRBD2. The V gene's germline CDR1 is SGHTA and CDR2 FQGNSA. This CDR3 comprises 14 residues. V dropped 0 bases and J dropped 5; count of bases not matched to a gene: 1. The CDR3 is CASSLATSGETQYF. The CDR3 coding sequence is TGTGCCAGCAGCTTAGCAACTAGCGGGGAGACCCAGTACTTC.